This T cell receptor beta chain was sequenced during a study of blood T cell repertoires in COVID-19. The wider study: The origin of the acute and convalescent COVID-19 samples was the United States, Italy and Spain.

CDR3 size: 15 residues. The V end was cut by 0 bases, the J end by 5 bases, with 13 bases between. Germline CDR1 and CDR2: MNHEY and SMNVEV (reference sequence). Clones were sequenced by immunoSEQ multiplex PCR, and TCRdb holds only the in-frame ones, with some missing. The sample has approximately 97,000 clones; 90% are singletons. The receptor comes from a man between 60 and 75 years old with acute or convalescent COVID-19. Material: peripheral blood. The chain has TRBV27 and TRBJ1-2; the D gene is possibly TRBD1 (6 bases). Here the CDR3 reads CASSLSSGVGYGYTF. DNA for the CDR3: TGTGCCAGCAGTTTATCTTCAGGGGTAGGATATGGCTACACCTTC.